Listed below are T cell receptor beta chains from one sample, sequenced in a study of blood T cell repertoires in COVID-19. TCRdb's copy holds only in-frame clones and misses some; the assay was immunoSEQ multiplex PCR. The sample lists about 100,000 clones, around 79% occurring once. Material: peripheral blood. The origin of the receptors is an elderly woman with active or convalescent COVID-19. Each CDR3 is given with its conserved first and last residue. A D gene is named only where the DNA matches it firmly. Clone size appears in some rows only: once, few, many, or a class for an expanded clone.

j_call: TRBJ2-2
v_call: TRBV29-1
d_call: TRBD1
clone_size: once
cdr3_nt: TGCAGCGTTGAAGTGGGCGACAGGGGGCCCGTCGGGGAGCTGTTTTTT
cdr3_aa: CSVEVGDRGPVGELFF

j_call: TRBJ2-1
v_call: TRBV3-1/TRBV3-2
d_call: TRBD2
clone_size: .
cdr3_nt: TGTGCCAGCAGCCCCGCTACTAGCGGGGCCTACAATGAGCAGTTCTTC
cdr3_aa: CASSPATSGAYNEQFF

j_call: TRBJ2-5
v_call: TRBV7-7
d_call: TRBD1
clone_size: few
cdr3_nt: TGTGCCAGCAGCTTAGGGGTGGGAGACAGGGGAGCAGAGACCCAGTACTTC
cdr3_aa: CASSLGVGDRGAETQYF

j_call: TRBJ2-1
v_call: TRBV10-3
d_call: .
clone_size: .
cdr3_nt: TGTGCCATCGGCGCTAGCGACCCTGCGGAAAGTGGTGAGCAGTTCTTC
cdr3_aa: CAIGASDPAESGEQFF

j_call: TRBJ2-5
v_call: TRBV11-2
d_call: .
clone_size: .
cdr3_nt: TGTGCCAGCAGCACGGGGGAGACCCAGTACTTC
cdr3_aa: CASSTGETQYF

j_call: TRBJ2-3
v_call: TRBV24-1
d_call: TRBD2
clone_size: .
cdr3_nt: TGTGCCACCAGGGGACTAGCGGTAGACACAGATACGCAGTATTTT
cdr3_aa: CATRGLAVDTDTQYF

j_call: TRBJ1-1
v_call: TRBV19
d_call: .
clone_size: .
cdr3_nt: TGTGCCAGTAGTACCCATGGGGGGTACCCTGAAGCTTTCTTT
cdr3_aa: CASSTHGGYPEAFF

j_call: TRBJ2-2
v_call: TRBV18
d_call: .
clone_size: .
cdr3_nt: TGTGCCAGCTCACCGGAGCGGGCGATCGGGGAGCTGTTTTTT
cdr3_aa: CASSPERAIGELFF

j_call: TRBJ2-7
v_call: TRBV11-2
d_call: TRBD2
clone_size: once
cdr3_nt: TGTGCCAGCAGCCTCCGCGCTACTAGCGGGAGGTTGTACGAGCAGTACTTC
cdr3_aa: CASSLRATSGRLYEQYF

j_call: TRBJ2-7
v_call: TRBV30
d_call: TRBD1
clone_size: few
cdr3_nt: TGTGCCTGGAGTGACCTAGGACAGGGGAAGTACGAGCAGTACTTC
cdr3_aa: CAWSDLGQGKYEQYF

j_call: TRBJ2-2
v_call: TRBV7-2
d_call: .
clone_size: .
cdr3_nt: TGTGCCAGCAGCCCCACTCCAGGGTCCACCGGGGAGCTGTTTTTT
cdr3_aa: CASSPTPGSTGELFF

j_call: TRBJ2-1
v_call: TRBV5-6
d_call: TRBD2
clone_size: .
cdr3_nt: TGTGCCAGCAGCTCCCGTGGGCGGGAGGGCCGGGATGAGCAGTTCTTC
cdr3_aa: CASSSRGREGRDEQFF

j_call: TRBJ1-4
v_call: TRBV30
d_call: TRBD1
clone_size: .
cdr3_nt: TGTGCCTGGAGTGACACAGGGGCAACTAATGAAAAACTGTTTTTT
cdr3_aa: CAWSDTGATNEKLFF

j_call: TRBJ1-1
v_call: TRBV10-3
d_call: TRBD1
clone_size: .
cdr3_nt: TGTGCCATCAGTGAGTCGCGGGACAGGGACACTGAAGCTTTCTTT
cdr3_aa: CAISESRDRDTEAFF

j_call: TRBJ1-2
v_call: TRBV2
d_call: .
clone_size: once
cdr3_nt: TGTGCCAGCCAGGAACCTGGCTACACCTTC
cdr3_aa: CASQEPGYTF

j_call: TRBJ1-1
v_call: TRBV28
d_call: .
clone_size: .
cdr3_nt: TGTGCCAGCAGCACCCGGACAGCCAAAGCTTTCTTT
cdr3_aa: CASSTRTAKAFF

j_call: TRBJ2-7
v_call: TRBV25-1
d_call: TRBD2
clone_size: few
cdr3_nt: TGTGCCAGCAGTGGACTAGCCCCGCACGAGCAGTACTTC
cdr3_aa: CASSGLAPHEQYF

j_call: TRBJ2-3
v_call: TRBV7-2
d_call: TRBD2
clone_size: .
cdr3_nt: TGTGCCAGCAGCTTAGAACTAGCGATCTCAGATACGCAGTATTTT
cdr3_aa: CASSLELAISDTQYF

j_call: TRBJ2-3
v_call: TRBV29-1
d_call: .
clone_size: .
cdr3_nt: TGCAGCGTCCTGGGAATCAGCGGAGAAGACGCAGATACGCAGTATTTT
cdr3_aa: CSVLGISGEDADTQYF

j_call: TRBJ1-3
v_call: TRBV18
d_call: TRBD1
clone_size: .
cdr3_nt: TGTGCCAGCTCACCGGACAGGGCCTCTGGAAACACCATATATTTT
cdr3_aa: CASSPDRASGNTIYF

j_call: TRBJ2-7
v_call: TRBV7-9
d_call: TRBD2
clone_size: .
cdr3_nt: TGTGCCAGCAGCTTACGAGCGGGGGCCTACGAGCAGTACTTC
cdr3_aa: CASSLRAGAYEQYF

j_call: TRBJ2-1
v_call: TRBV7-8
d_call: .
clone_size: many
cdr3_nt: TGTGCCAGCAGCTTAGCACAGGACAATGAGCAGTTCTTC
cdr3_aa: CASSLAQDNEQFF

j_call: TRBJ1-3
v_call: TRBV19
d_call: .
clone_size: .
cdr3_nt: TGTGCCAGTAGCCTGCGTAGTACCTCTGGAAACACCATATATTTT
cdr3_aa: CASSLRSTSGNTIYF

j_call: TRBJ2-7
v_call: TRBV28
d_call: .
clone_size: .
cdr3_nt: TGTGCCACCGTGGGGGGACCAGCGGGCGAGCAGTACTTC
cdr3_aa: CATVGGPAGEQYF

j_call: TRBJ2-4
v_call: TRBV7-3
d_call: .
clone_size: .
cdr3_nt: TGTGCCAGCAGCTTACAGGGGGGAGACATTCAGTACTTC
cdr3_aa: CASSLQGGDIQYF

j_call: TRBJ2-1
v_call: TRBV5-1
d_call: TRBD2
clone_size: .
cdr3_nt: TGCGCCAGCAAGGTAGCGGGAGGGCCATACAATGAGCAGTTCTTC
cdr3_aa: CASKVAGGPYNEQFF

j_call: TRBJ1-2
v_call: TRBV19
d_call: TRBD1
clone_size: .
cdr3_nt: TGTGCCAGTACCGGGACAGGCTATGGCTACACCTTC
cdr3_aa: CASTGTGYGYTF